The 30 T cell receptor beta chains in this list originate from one sample, sequenced in a study of CD8 T cells in Susac syndrome. It was with random hexamers that 0.5 to 1 ug RNA was reverse transcribed. TCRdb passed the immunoSEQ multiplex PCR reads through MiXCR, listing each CDR3 protein once. The sample shows around 170,000 distinct CDR3 sequences, under 97% of them seen only once. Sequencing input: CD4+ T cells from PBMCs. Every receptor here comes from a human donor with Susac syndrome.

This chain joins TRBV6-2 or TRBV6-3 and TRBJ1-1; 8 bases are shared with TRBD1. From germline, CDR1 is MNHEY and CDR2 SVGEGT. V shed 2 bases, J shed 4 bases, and the junction held 3 bases outside the gene matches. The CDR3 is 14 residues long. The CDR3 sequence is CASSYIQGGTEAFF. The CDR3 DNA follows: TGTGCCAGCAGTTACATACAGGGGGGCACTGAAGCTTTCTTT.

The rearrangement joins TRBV9 to TRBJ1-3, with D possibly TRBD1 on 5 matching bases. The CDR3 covers 14 residues. V lost 0 bases and J 4 bases, leaving 8 bases between the germline ends. The V gene's germline CDR1 is SGDLS and CDR2 YYNGEE. CDR3 amino acids: CASSVAQVGNTIYF. For the CDR3, the DNA is TGTGCCAGCAGCGTAGCACAGGTCGGAAACACCATATATTTT.

CDR3 amino acids: CSARDWGIQGIPDTQYF. DNA for the CDR3: TGCAGTGCTAGAGATTGGGGCATACAGGGCATTCCAGATACGCAGTATTTT. The rearrangement uses TRBV20-1 and TRBJ2-3; a weak D match, TRBD1 (6 bases). The CDR3 runs to 17 residues. Looked up from germline, CDR1 is DFQATT and CDR2 is SNEGSKA (reference sequence). V lost 0 bases to trimming and J lost 4 bases, with 20 bases between them.

This chain connects TRBV4-1 to TRBJ1-1; 9 bases are a match to TRBD1. J gave up 11 bases and V 1 base, and 11 bases lay outside the gene matches. Germline CDR1 reads MGHRA; CDR2 reads YSYEKL. The CDR3 has 15 amino acids. In nucleotides, the CDR3 is TGCGCCAGCAGCCAAGTGCCCGGACAGGGGATGACGGCTTTCTTT. Encoded protein: CASSQVPGQGMTAFF.

The chain recombines TRBV3-1 with TRBJ1-1; D is uncertain. CDR3 length equals 13 residues. Germline V gives CDR1 LGHDT, CDR2 YNNKEL (reference sequence). Trimming shortened V by 0 bases and J by 6 bases, and 8 bases separated the two germline ends. The CDR3 DNA reads TGTGCCAGCAGCCAAGATCCCAGGTCTGAAGCTTTCTTT. As protein: CASSQDPRSEAFF.

The gene calls are TRBV30 and TRBJ2-2, with D unclear. This CDR3 has 15 residues. Per germline, CDR1 GTSNPN and CDR2 SVGIG (reference sequence). Trimming stripped 3 bases from V and 1 base from J, with 12 bases between. Here the CDR3 reads CAWRGEALNTGELFF. CDR3 bases: TGTGCCTGGAGGGGTGAGGCATTGAACACCGGGGAGCTGTTTTTT.

The chain is built from TRBV5-6 and TRBJ1-3; D call uncertain. Germline V gene data show CDR1 as SGHDT and CDR2 as YYEEEE. The CDR3 contains 14 residues. Trimming took 0 bases from V and 3 from J, leaving 7 bases between them. Here the CDR3 DNA reads TGTGCCAGCAGCTTGGAGGGTTATGGAAACACCATATATTTT. Protein product: CASSLEGYGNTIYF.

The CDR3 here is CASSPEGVYGSPLHF. In DNA form, the CDR3 reads TGCGCCAGCAGCCCAGAGGGGGTTTACGGTTCACCCCTCCACTTT. The genes are TRBV4-1 and TRBJ1-6, with a possible D match to TRBD1 (6 bases). The V and J ends lost 4 bases and 9 bases respectively, with 16 bases between them. CDR1 is MGHRA and CDR2 is YSYEKL in the germline V gene. The CDR3 totals 15 residues.

The rearrangement uses TRBV7-9 and TRBJ2-3; 7 bases match TRBD2. With V trimmed by 6 bases and J by 5 bases, 8 bases remained unmatched. The CDR3 runs 14 residues. Germline values: CDR1 SEHNR, CDR2 FQNEAQ (reference sequence). CDR3 amino acids: CASSSFSGEDTQYF. The CDR3 DNA follows: TGTGCCAGCAGTTCCTTCAGCGGGGAAGATACGCAGTATTTT.

The chain has TRBV14 and TRBJ2-1; 11 bases align to TRBD2. V shed 1 base, J shed 7 bases, and the junction held 6 bases outside the gene matches. Germline CDR1 SGHDN, CDR2 FVKESK. This CDR3 contains 16 residues. As DNA, the CDR3 is TGTGCCAGCAGCCAAGTAGGACGACTAGCGGGGAATGAGCAGTTCTTC. Protein sequence: CASSQVGRLAGNEQFF.

This chain uses TRBV10-3 with TRBJ2-1, with 8 bases that match TRBD1. The germline gives CDR1 ENHRY, CDR2 SYGVKD. V shed 0 bases, J shed 3 bases, and the junction held 4 bases outside the gene matches. This CDR3 has 16 amino acids. CDR3 DNA sequence: TGTGCCATCAGTGAGTCCGCGACAGGGGTCTACAATGAGCAGTTCTTC. Protein product: CAISESATGVYNEQFF.

In nucleotides, the CDR3 is TGTGCCTGGAGTGTTCCGGGACACACCGGGGAGCTGTTTTTT. This codes for CAWSVPGHTGELFF. V is TRBV30 and J is TRBJ2-2; perhaps D is TRBD1 or TRBD2 (5 bases each). The CDR3 spans 14 residues. Germline loops: CDR1 GTSNPN, CDR2 SVGIG (reference sequence). V lost 0 bases and J lost 3, with 8 bases in between.

This sequence joins TRBV6-2 or TRBV6-3 and TRBJ1-2, with 8 bases lining up with TRBD1. J was trimmed by 4 bases and V by 6 bases; bases with no gene match: 7. Germline CDR1 MNHEY, CDR2 SVGEGT. CDR3 size: 14 residues. The CDR3 nucleotides are TGTGCCAGCAGCGGACAGGGTCACGGCTATGGCTACACCTTC. Protein sequence: CASSGQGHGYGYTF.

This rearrangement joins TRBV5-1 to TRBJ1-6; 7 positions match TRBD1. There are 15 residues in the CDR3. The trim removed 5 bases at V and 5 bases at J, leaving 7 bases unmatched. The V gene's germline CDR1 is SGHRS and CDR2 YFSETQ. This CDR3 is CASRRSGGDNSPLHF. The CDR3 DNA follows: TGCGCCAGCAGAAGATCAGGGGGGGATAATTCACCCCTCCACTTT.

This clonotype showed up just once. The chain is built from TRBV9 and TRBJ2-5; D is ambiguous. The CDR3 totals 16 residues. V gave up 1 base and J gave up 4 bases, with 17 bases separating them. The germline V gene encodes CDR1 SGDLS and CDR2 YYNGEE. CDR3 sequence: CASSVPQANAVETQYF. CDR3 nucleotide sequence: TGTGCCAGCAGCGTACCCCAGGCCAACGCCGTAGAGACCCAGTACTTC.

V gene TRBV20-1 combines with J gene TRBJ1-4; 8 positions agree with TRBD1. In germline, CDR1 is DFQATT, CDR2 SNEGSKA (reference sequence). V lost 5 bases, J lost 3 bases, and 5 bases stayed unmatched. The CDR3 sequence is 14 residues long. The DNA of the CDR3 is TGCAGTGCTCGACAGGGGAGGGCTAATGAAAAACTGTTTTTT. Protein: CSARQGRANEKLFF.

The V gene is TRBV12-3 or TRBV12-4, the J gene TRBJ2-1; D is uncertain. This CDR3 spans 13 amino acids. Trimming shortened V by 8 bases and J by 2 bases, and 10 bases separated the two germline ends. The CDR3, as DNA: TGTGCCAGCGAGTGGTCGCCCTACAATGAGCAGTTCTTC. The encoded protein is CASEWSPYNEQFF.

The chain uses TRBV5-1 and TRBJ2-3, with 9 nucleotides matching TRBD2. Trimming cost V 3 bases and J 3 bases; bases outside gene matches: 11. CDR3 size: 17 residues. CDR1 is SGHRS and CDR2 is YFSETQ in the germline V gene. CDR3 coding DNA: TGCGCCAGCAGCTCCGGGTTTAGCGGGGGTTGGACAGATACGCAGTATTTT. Translation gives CASSSGFSGGWTDTQYF.

The chain combines TRBV9 with TRBJ2-7; TRBD2 aligns across 8 bases. From germline, CDR1 is SGDLS and CDR2 YYNGEE. After removal of 3 bases from V and 1 base from J, the junction contained 9 bases not matched to a gene. The CDR3 totals 16 residues. DNA of the CDR3: TGTGCCAGCAGCGGCCGGGGGGGCCTTTCATCCTACGAGCAGTACTTC. Translation: CASSGRGGLSSYEQYF.

This clonotype occurred once. The chain links TRBV12-3 or TRBV12-4 to TRBJ1-4, with unresolved D. Trimming pared 6 bases from V and 4 bases from J, leaving 9 bases between. The CDR3 runs 13 residues. For the CDR3, the DNA is TGTGCCAGCAGAACCAACAGTAATGAAAAACTGTTTTTT. Its translation: CASRTNSNEKLFF.

The chain recombines TRBV7-9 with TRBJ1-1; no clear D. Germline V gene lookup returns CDR1 SEHNR and CDR2 FQNEAQ (reference sequence). The CDR3 runs to 17 residues. Trimming stripped 1 base from V and 0 bases from J, with 15 bases between. This CDR3 reads CASSLEAGWDLNTEAFF. DNA of the CDR3: TGTGCCAGCAGCTTAGAGGCAGGTTGGGATTTGAACACTGAAGCTTTCTTT.

In DNA, the CDR3 is TGTGCCAGCAGTGCGATCCGGGACAGGACCAATGAGCAGTTCTTC. As protein: CASSAIRDRTNEQFF. The rearrangement links TRBV6-6 to TRBJ2-1, with 8 positions matching TRBD1. The CDR3 runs 15 residues. Germline V lookup: CDR1 MNHNY, CDR2 SVGAGI (reference sequence). V lost 5 bases to trimming and J lost 6 bases; unmatched junction nucleotides: 9.

V usage is TRBV27 and J usage is TRBJ1-2; 7 bases match TRBD1. Germline CDR1 is MNHEY and CDR2 is SMNVEV (reference sequence). The J segment lost 8 bases and the V segment lost 7 bases, leaving 16 bases of the junction unmatched. The CDR3 is made up of 15 amino acids. This CDR3 reads CASTANGGQPSGYTF. The CDR3, as DNA: TGTGCCAGCACGGCTAATGGGGGACAGCCGAGCGGCTACACCTTC.

The rearrangement links TRBV29-1 to TRBJ2-3, with 8 bases lining up with TRBD1. Germline V lookup: CDR1 SQVTM, CDR2 ANQGSEA. Trimming cost V 7 bases and J 4 bases; bases outside gene matches: 7. The CDR3 runs 13 residues. The DNA of the CDR3 is TGCAGCGGAGGGGACAGGACCTCAGATACGCAGTATTTT. It specifies CSGGDRTSDTQYF.

This sequence joins TRBV12-3 or TRBV12-4 and TRBJ1-1; D gene unclear. This CDR3 contains 14 residues. The ends were cut back, 3 bases at V and 1 base at J, with 9 bases in the middle. CDR3 in DNA: TGTGCCAGCAGTTTTGGGCCAGGGAACACTGAAGCTTTCTTT. Translation gives CASSFGPGNTEAFF.

This chain uses TRBV5-6 with TRBJ2-5; either TRBD1 or TRBD2 may fit D (6 bases each). Per germline, CDR1 SGHDT and CDR2 YYEEEE. With 5 bases removed from V and 5 bases from J, the gap between germline ends came to 19 bases. The CDR3 spans 15 residues. The CDR3 bases are TGTGCCAGCAGTTTTTCCTCCGGGGGCTCGGAGACCCAGTACTTC. It encodes CASSFSSGGSETQYF.

This rearrangement joins TRBV24-1 to TRBJ2-7; D might be TRBD1 (6 bases). This CDR3 comprises 12 residues. V lost 4 bases to trimming and J lost 7 bases, with 10 bases between them. The germline V gene has CDR1 KGHDR and CDR2 SFDVKD. Written as DNA, the CDR3 is TGTGCCACCAGTGACCCCGGGACAGAGCAGTACTTC. Encoded protein: CATSDPGTEQYF.

This clonotype was seen a single time. In DNA, the CDR3 is TGCGCCAGCAGCCAAGATGGGGGACAGCTTTCCTACGAGCAGTACTTC. This gives the protein CASSQDGGQLSYEQYF. This chain uses TRBV4-1 with TRBJ2-7, with 7 bases matching TRBD1. This CDR3 spans 16 amino acids. Germline V CDR1 and CDR2: MGHRA, YSYEKL. With V trimmed by 0 bases and J by 1 base, 6 bases remained unmatched.

The chain joins TRBV6-2 or TRBV6-3 to TRBJ2-2; TRBD2 matches 13 bases. Per germline, CDR1 MNHEY and CDR2 SVGEGT. V trimming: 6 bases; J trimming: 3 bases; junction bases outside the gene matches: 16. The CDR3 covers 20 residues. The CDR3 loop is CASRPLGLAGTPVYTGELFF. Here the CDR3 DNA reads TGTGCCAGCAGGCCCCTGGGACTAGCGGGGACGCCCGTGTACACCGGGGAGCTGTTTTTT.

V is TRBV12-3 or TRBV12-4 and J is TRBJ2-7; 7 bases fit TRBD1. There are 14 residues in the CDR3. V lost 3 bases and J lost 6; bases outside the gene matches: 8. CDR3 amino acids: CASSFEGRGIEQYF. The CDR3 nucleotides are TGTGCCAGCAGTTTTGAGGGCAGGGGGATCGAGCAGTACTTC.